A selection of T cell receptor beta chains follows, all from one sample in a study of blood T cell repertoires in COVID-19. TCRdb's table, derived via immunoSEQ multiplex PCR, lists solely in-frame clones and lacks some. The sample yields around 700,000 clones, 75% to 90% seen once. Sequencing was performed on peripheral blood. These receptors all stem from a woman between 18 and 29 years old with acute or convalescent COVID-19. The CDR3 runs from the conserved cysteine through the conserved F or W. The D gene is left open where the match is weak. Expanded clones are given a class, and other clones once, few, many or no size at all.

V: TRBV7-3; size: .; J: TRBJ2-1; D: TRBD2; CDR3: CASSLAGGRNEQFF; DNA: TGTGCCAGCAGCCTAGCGGGGGGGCGAAATGAGCAGTTCTTC
V: TRBV9; size: .; J: TRBJ1-2; D: TRBD1; CDR3: CASSDPTGDFYGYTF; DNA: TGTGCCAGCAGCGACCCGACAGGGGATTTCTATGGCTACACCTTC
V: TRBV27; size: .; J: TRBJ1-2; D: .; CDR3: CASSRHSRGLLYRYGYTF; DNA: TGTGCCAGCAGTCGACATTCCAGGGGACTACTATATCGGTATGGCTACACCTTC
V: TRBV4-1; size: once; J: TRBJ1-2; D: TRBD1; CDR3: CASSRWDSLEGYTF; DNA: TGCGCCAGCAGCCGCTGGGACAGCTTGGAGGGCTACACCTTC
V: TRBV7-6; size: few; J: TRBJ2-1; D: .; CDR3: CASSPQALSSYNEQFF; DNA: TGTGCCAGCAGCCCCCAGGCCCTCAGCTCCTACAATGAGCAGTTCTTC
V: TRBV7-3; size: .; J: TRBJ2-6; D: .; CDR3: CASSLIGAGGTGGANVLTF; DNA: TGTGCCAGCAGCTTGATCGGGGCCGGGGGTACGGGAGGGGCCAACGTCCTGACTTTC
V: TRBV7-9; size: .; J: TRBJ2-7; D: .; CDR3: CASSVRTEQYF; DNA: TGTGCCAGCAGCGTCCGGACTGAGCAGTACTTC
V: TRBV29-1; size: .; J: TRBJ2-3; D: .; CDR3: CSVESDTQYF; DNA: TGCAGCGTTGAATCGGATACGCAGTATTTT
V: TRBV27; size: .; J: TRBJ2-7; D: TRBD1; CDR3: CASSLSGTALSYEQYF; DNA: TGTGCCAGCAGTTTATCCGGGACAGCCCTATCCTACGAGCAGTACTTC
V: TRBV19; size: few; J: TRBJ1-5; D: TRBD1; CDR3: CASSMGQGDNQPQHF; DNA: TGTGCCAGTAGTATGGGACAGGGGGACAATCAGCCCCAGCATTTT
V: TRBV18; size: .; J: TRBJ1-6; D: .; CDR3: CASSPGGDGSPLHF; DNA: TGTGCCAGCTCACCGGGGGGGGACGGGTCACCCCTCCACTTT
V: TRBV18; size: .; J: TRBJ1-5; D: TRBD1; CDR3: CASSPRDRGPHSNQPQHF; DNA: TGTGCCAGCTCACCAAGGGACAGGGGCCCCCATAGCAATCAGCCCCAGCATTTT
V: TRBV10-3; size: .; J: TRBJ1-1; D: .; CDR3: CAIRLGQQNTEAFF; DNA: TGTGCCATCAGGTTAGGACAGCAGAACACTGAAGCTTTCTTT
V: TRBV7-8; size: .; J: TRBJ1-1; D: .; CDR3: CASSPSGATEAFF; DNA: TGTGCCAGCAGCCCTTCGGGTGCCACTGAAGCTTTCTTT
V: TRBV18; size: .; J: TRBJ2-2; D: .; CDR3: CASSPTRDGELFF; DNA: TGTGCCAGCTCACCAACCAGGGACGGGGAGCTGTTTTTT
V: TRBV29-1; size: .; J: TRBJ2-7; D: TRBD2; CDR3: CSAIGEGLYF; DNA: TGCAGCGCCATTGGGGAGGGTTTGTACTTC
V: TRBV11-2; size: few; J: TRBJ1-4; D: .; CDR3: CASSFFYATNEKLFF; DNA: TGTGCCAGCAGCTTCTTTTATGCAACTAATGAAAAACTGTTTTTT
V: TRBV19; size: .; J: TRBJ2-3; D: .; CDR3: CASRPNFNTDTQYF; DNA: TGTGCCAGTAGGCCCAACTTTAACACAGATACGCAGTATTTT
V: TRBV7-2; size: .; J: TRBJ2-6; D: .; CDR3: CASSLYRGGHSGANVLTF; DNA: TGTGCCAGCAGCTTATACAGGGGGGGCCACTCTGGGGCCAACGTCCTGACTTTC
V: TRBV19; size: .; J: TRBJ1-1; D: .; CDR3: CASSPRLNWNTEAFF; DNA: TGTGCCAGTAGTCCCCGACTGAACTGGAATACTGAAGCTTTCTTT
V: TRBV28; size: .; J: TRBJ2-7; D: TRBD1; CDR3: CASSTARQGASSYEQYF; DNA: TGTGCCAGCAGCACCGCACGACAGGGCGCCAGCTCCTACGAGCAGTACTTC
V: TRBV11-2; size: .; J: TRBJ1-1; D: .; CDR3: CASSLEAGVIEAFF; DNA: TGTGCCAGCAGCTTAGAGGCAGGGGTCATTGAAGCTTTCTTT
V: TRBV3-1/TRBV3-2; size: .; J: TRBJ2-7; D: .; CDR3: CASSQDLLGVSEQYF; DNA: TGTGCCAGCAGCCAAGATTTGCTAGGGGTAAGCGAGCAGTACTTC
V: TRBV19; size: .; J: TRBJ2-7; D: .; CDR3: CASSIAGYEQYF; DNA: TGTGCCAGTAGTATCGCAGGCTACGAGCAGTACTTC
V: TRBV6-1; size: .; J: TRBJ1-5; D: .; CDR3: CASSETTTGPNQPQHF; DNA: TGTGCCAGCAGTGAAACAACTACAGGACCCAATCAGCCCCAGCATTTT
V: TRBV19; size: .; J: TRBJ1-1; D: TRBD1; CDR3: CASSTTGAANTEAFF; DNA: TGTGCCAGTAGCACGACAGGGGCCGCTAACACTGAAGCTTTCTTT
V: TRBV19; size: .; J: TRBJ1-1; D: TRBD1; CDR3: CASSMGDRVEFLLDTEAFF; DNA: TGTGCCAGTAGTATGGGAGACAGGGTGGAGTTCCTCTTGGACACTGAAGCTTTCTTT
V: TRBV6-2/TRBV6-3; size: .; J: TRBJ1-1; D: TRBD1; CDR3: CASSYSMGQGLRNTEAFF; DNA: TGTGCCAGCAGTTACTCGATGGGACAGGGTTTACGGAACACTGAAGCTTTCTTT
V: TRBV5-4; size: once; J: TRBJ2-5; D: TRBD2; CDR3: CASSSWTSRTWETQYF; DNA: TGTGCCAGCAGCTCTTGGACTAGCAGGACATGGGAGACCCAGTACTTC
V: TRBV30; size: .; J: TRBJ2-3; D: .; CDR3: CAWSVLGVGTDTQYF; DNA: TGTGCCTGGAGTGTACTCGGGGTTGGCACAGATACGCAGTATTTT
V: TRBV7-9; size: .; J: TRBJ1-2; D: .; CDR3: CASRNRSANYGYTF; DNA: TGTGCCAGCAGGAACCGCAGTGCTAACTATGGCTACACCTTC
V: TRBV29-1; size: .; J: TRBJ2-3; D: .; CDR3: CSGRQEKSTDTQYF; DNA: TGCAGCGGGCGACAGGAAAAATCCACAGATACGCAGTATTTT
V: TRBV7-9; size: .; J: TRBJ2-1; D: TRBD2; CDR3: CASSNVGTSGGANEQFF; DNA: TGTGCCAGCAGCAACGTAGGGACTAGCGGGGGGGCCAATGAGCAGTTCTTC
V: TRBV11-2; size: .; J: TRBJ1-1; D: .; CDR3: CASSGENTEAFF; DNA: TGTGCCAGCAGCGGAGAGAACACTGAAGCTTTCTTT
V: TRBV6-5; size: .; J: TRBJ2-1; D: .; CDR3: CASSYGVTVKEQFF; DNA: TGTGCCAGCAGTTACGGAGTTACCGTTAAAGAGCAGTTCTTC
V: TRBV4-1; size: .; J: TRBJ1-1; D: .; CDR3: CASSLNREGNTEAFF; DNA: TGCGCCAGCAGCCTAAACAGGGAAGGGAACACTGAAGCTTTCTTT
V: TRBV5-1; size: .; J: TRBJ2-1; D: TRBD2; CDR3: CASSLSGGLYNEQFF; DNA: TGCGCCAGCAGCTTGAGCGGGGGTTTATACAATGAGCAGTTCTTC
V: TRBV10-3; size: .; J: TRBJ2-7; D: .; CDR3: CAISESTEYEQYF; DNA: TGTGCCATCAGTGAGTCGACAGAATACGAGCAGTACTTC
V: TRBV7-2; size: .; J: TRBJ1-2; D: .; CDR3: CASRGAGNYGYTF; DNA: TGTGCCAGCAGGGGGGCAGGGAACTATGGCTACACCTTC
V: TRBV6-6; size: .; J: TRBJ2-3; D: TRBD2; CDR3: CASSYGSGASTDTQYF; DNA: TGTGCCAGCAGTTACGGTAGCGGGGCTAGCACAGATACGCAGTATTTT
V: TRBV6-5; size: .; J: TRBJ1-6; D: TRBD1; CDR3: CASRGTVYVDSPLHF; DNA: TGTGCCAGCAGGGGGACAGTCTATGTGGATTCACCCCTCCACTTT
V: TRBV7-2; size: .; J: TRBJ1-3; D: .; CDR3: CASSLVGGTGNTIYF; DNA: TGTGCCAGCAGCTTAGTGGGGGGAACTGGAAACACCATATATTTT
V: TRBV5-6; size: once; J: TRBJ2-3; D: TRBD2; CDR3: CASSTSSTGLAEYTDTQYF; DNA: TGTGCCAGCAGCACCTCCTCTACTGGACTAGCGGAATACACAGATACGCAGTATTTT
V: TRBV10-3; size: .; J: TRBJ1-2; D: .; CDR3: CAISVGGPSYGYTF; DNA: TGTGCCATCAGTGTGGGGGGGCCCTCCTATGGCTACACCTTC
V: TRBV20-1; size: .; J: TRBJ1-2; D: .; CDR3: CSASRAGWDYGYTF; DNA: TGCAGTGCTAGTCGGGCAGGGTGGGACTATGGCTACACCTTC
V: TRBV20-1; size: .; J: TRBJ2-1; D: TRBD2; CDR3: CSASSRLAYNEQFF; DNA: TGCAGTGCTAGTAGTAGACTAGCTTACAATGAGCAGTTCTTC
V: TRBV19; size: .; J: TRBJ1-5; D: TRBD1; CDR3: CASSMRLYEQGRVEPQHF; DNA: TGTGCCAGTAGTATGCGCCTCTACGAACAGGGGCGGGTTGAGCCCCAGCATTTT
V: TRBV10-3; size: .; J: TRBJ2-7; D: TRBD2; CDR3: CAISPRGGAGGPGLSSYEQYF; DNA: TGTGCCATCAGTCCCCGGGGTGGGGCGGGGGGCCCCGGACTAAGCTCCTACGAGCAGTACTTC
V: TRBV5-4; size: .; J: TRBJ2-2; D: TRBD1; CDR3: CASSGQGSQGELFF; DNA: TGTGCCAGCAGCGGACAGGGTTCCCAGGGGGAGCTGTTTTTT
V: TRBV18; size: .; J: TRBJ2-3; D: .; CDR3: CASSQRGTDTQYF; DNA: TGTGCCAGCTCGCAAAGGGGGACAGATACGCAGTATTTT
V: TRBV19; size: .; J: TRBJ1-1; D: TRBD1; CDR3: CASNSPGTGNTEAFF; DNA: TGTGCCAGTAACTCCCCCGGGACAGGGAACACTGAAGCTTTCTTT
V: TRBV19; size: .; J: TRBJ2-2; D: .; CDR3: CASSILDGGGELFF; DNA: TGTGCCAGTAGTATTTTAGACGGGGGCGGGGAGCTGTTTTTT
V: TRBV4-1; size: .; J: TRBJ1-5; D: .; CDR3: CASSQEVVEENQPQHF; DNA: TGCGCCAGCAGCCAAGAGGTGGTGGAGGAGAATCAGCCCCAGCATTTT
V: TRBV27; size: .; J: TRBJ2-7; D: TRBD2; CDR3: CASSLYFGGLAGFSSYEQYF; DNA: TGTGCCAGCAGTTTATATTTCGGGGGACTAGCGGGGTTTAGCTCCTACGAGCAGTACTTC
V: TRBV7-2; size: .; J: TRBJ2-3; D: .; CDR3: CASSWGADTQYF; DNA: TGTGCCAGCAGCTGGGGGGCAGATACGCAGTATTTT
V: TRBV7-9; size: .; J: TRBJ2-1; D: .; CDR3: CASSTGGVSDNEQFF; DNA: TGTGCCAGCAGCACGGGCGGGGTTTCAGACAATGAGCAGTTCTTC
V: TRBV6-5; size: .; J: TRBJ2-7; D: .; CDR3: CASSYSWDNRNYEQYF; DNA: TGTGCCAGCAGTTACTCGTGGGACAACCGGAACTACGAGCAGTACTTC
V: TRBV10-3; size: .; J: TRBJ1-3; D: .; CDR3: CAISESRSGNTIYF; DNA: TGTGCCATCAGTGAGTCCCGCTCTGGAAACACCATATATTTT
V: TRBV11-2; size: .; J: TRBJ2-2; D: .; CDR3: CASSAGWTVTGELFF; DNA: TGTGCCAGCAGTGCGGGCTGGACAGTCACCGGGGAGCTGTTTTTT
V: TRBV6-5; size: .; J: TRBJ2-7; D: TRBD2; CDR3: CASSGGAYEQYF; DNA: TGTGCCAGCAGCGGGGGGGCCTACGAGCAGTACTTC